The TCR beta chain described here comes from a study of T cell responses to AZD1222 COVID-19 vaccine (dated by TCRdb to the early 2020s). About the full investigation: A total of over 230 trial participants underwent TCR sequencing, of whom some 200 had received two doses of AZD1222 and around 25 had received two doses of the MenACWY control vaccine. Trial participants were enrolled into age subgroups of 18-55, 56-69 and 70-plus years, which contained around 150, 29 and 61 TCR-sequenced participants, respectively.

Worth noting for this clone: Its target antigen remains unknown. The record has no base qualities; no much larger clone is one base away.

Read against the paper, the sample's time point label means: about 28 days (+/-7) after the second vaccine dose. The sample's treatment or condition label, in plain terms: meningococcal conjugate vaccine given as trial control. Vaccinee samples came from UK trials COV001 and COV002, including a single-blind randomized controlled phase 2/3 trial of AZD1222 (ChAdOx1 nCoV-19) in healthy adults. Trial participant PBMC samples were collected at day 0 and day 28 after the second dose for TCRbeta chain sequencing. Study-wide conclusions, independent of this receptor: Participants were mostly white British and included more females than males, and it was suggested by the authors that clonal diversity may have been underestimated. In the small 56-69-year group, the increase in depth fell short of significance, most likely because of low power. Conclusions about previously exposed vaccinees are limited because only six or seven AZD1222 recipients were SARS-CoV-2 seropositive at baseline. Spike-specific TCR breadth and depth rose significantly after two AZD1222 doses compared with day 0 and with MenACWY recipients. Vaccine-associated CD4 TCRs spanned the whole spike protein, with dominant responses in regions 160-218 and 743-854. No day 14 peak-response samples were available, so repertoires were characterized only after the peak T cell response. Epitopes outside the regions mutated in the B.1.351 and B.1.1.7 variants were reportedly recognized by nearly half of the unique spike-specific TCRs.

The CDR3 regions of human TCRbeta chains were analyzed by immunosequencing. On the study's bioinformatics: TCRs in the repertoires were matched against a reference library of SARS-CoV-2-specific TCRs that had been generated with the MIRA antigen-specificity platform. Breadth meant the fraction of unique TCRs that were SARS-CoV-2-associated, whereas depth meant the fraction of total T cells that were SARS-CoV-2-associated. Each spike-specific TCR was assigned to its reactive spike region and to a CD4 or CD8 class using the MIRA data. Log10-transformed breadth and depth values were compared by one-way ANOVA with Sidak's multiple comparisons tests. TCRdb stores this immuneACCESS table with in-frame sequences only. Part of the clones is absent; in the studies checked, under half of the shortfall reflects unresolved V genes, and no reason is known for the rest. Clone size and V and J calls were adopted from that table, with D and trimming inferred from the DNA. For this sample there are 150,000 to 200,000 clones; approximately 90% appear just once. Roughly 4% of the sample lies in the top ten.

V lost 3 bases and J lost 0 bases; the stretch between them is 5 bases long. Including cysteine and phenylalanine, the CDR3 has 13 amino acids. Only the CDR3 portion is preserved as DNA: 39 bases, with reading frame beginning at the first base. As encoded in the germline V gene (reference sequence), CDR1 is LGHDT while CDR2 is YNNKEL. Source: peripheral blood, taken 28 days after the second dose of the MenACWY control vaccine. This clonotype was sampled from an adult who received the MenACWY meningococcal vaccine as a control. The V and J genes are TRBV3-1 (or the pseudogene TRBV3-2) and TRBJ1-1; too little of a D gene remains to name it. The CDR3 sequence is CASSQLMNTEAFF. Here is the DNA: TGTGCCAGCAGCCAGTTAATGAACACTGAAGCTTTCTTT.